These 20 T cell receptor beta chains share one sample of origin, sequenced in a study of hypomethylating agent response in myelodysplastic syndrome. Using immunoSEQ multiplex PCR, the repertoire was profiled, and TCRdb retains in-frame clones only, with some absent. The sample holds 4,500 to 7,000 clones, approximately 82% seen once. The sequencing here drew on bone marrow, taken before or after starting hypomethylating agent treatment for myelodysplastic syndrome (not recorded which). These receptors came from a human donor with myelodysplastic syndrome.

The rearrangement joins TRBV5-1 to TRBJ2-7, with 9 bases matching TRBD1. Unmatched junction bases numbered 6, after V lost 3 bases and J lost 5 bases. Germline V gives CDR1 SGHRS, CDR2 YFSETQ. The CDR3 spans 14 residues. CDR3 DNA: TGCGCCAGCAGCTACTCTAGGACAGGGGACGAGCAGTACTTC. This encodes CASSYSRTGDEQYF.

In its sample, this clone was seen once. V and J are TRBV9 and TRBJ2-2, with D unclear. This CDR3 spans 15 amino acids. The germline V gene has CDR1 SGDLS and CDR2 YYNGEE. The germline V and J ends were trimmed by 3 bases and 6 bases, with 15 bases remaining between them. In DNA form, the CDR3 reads TGTGCCAGCAGCGATCAACCAAACCAACCCGGGGAGCTGTTTTTT. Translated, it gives CASSDQPNQPGELFF. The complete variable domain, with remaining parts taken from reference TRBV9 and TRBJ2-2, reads DSGVTQTPKHLITATGQRVTLRCSPRSGDLSVYWYQQSLDQGLQFLIQYYNGEERAKGNILERFSAQQFPDLHSELNLSSLELGDSALYFCASSDQPNQPGELFFGEGSRLTVL.

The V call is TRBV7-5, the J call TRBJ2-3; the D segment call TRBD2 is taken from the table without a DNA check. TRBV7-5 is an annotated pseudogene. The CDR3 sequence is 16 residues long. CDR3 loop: CASSSDYPHYTDTQYF. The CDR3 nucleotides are TGTGCCAGCAGCTCGGACTATCCCCACTACACAGATACGCAGTATTTT.

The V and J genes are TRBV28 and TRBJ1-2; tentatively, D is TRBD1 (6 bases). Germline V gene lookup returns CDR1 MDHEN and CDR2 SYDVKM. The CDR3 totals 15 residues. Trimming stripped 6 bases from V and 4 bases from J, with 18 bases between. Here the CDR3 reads CASSPVQGGRYGYTF. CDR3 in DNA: TGTGCCAGCAGCCCCGTACAGGGCGGTCGCTATGGCTACACCTTC.

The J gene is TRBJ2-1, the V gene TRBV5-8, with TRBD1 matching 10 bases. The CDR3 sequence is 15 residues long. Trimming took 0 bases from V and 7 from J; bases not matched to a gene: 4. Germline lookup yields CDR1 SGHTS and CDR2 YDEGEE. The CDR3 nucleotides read TGTGCCAGCAGCTTGGGACAGGGGGCCCATAATGAGCAGTTCTTC. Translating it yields CASSLGQGAHNEQFF.

In DNA, the CDR3 is TGTGCCAGCAGCTTGAGGCGGCAAGAGACCCAGTACTTC. Its translation: CASSLRRQETQYF. The chain carries TRBV5-8 and TRBJ2-5; D is unresolved. From germline, CDR1 is SGHTS and CDR2 YDEGEE. CDR3 length: 13 residues. The V end was cut by 1 base, the J end by 2 bases, with 6 bases between. Together with reference TRBV5-8 and TRBJ2-5, the CDR3 gives the full variable domain: EAGVTQSPTHLIKTRGQQATLRCSPISGHTSVYWYQQALGLGLQFLLWYDEGEERNRGNFPPRFSGRQFPNYSSELNVNALELEDSALYLCASSLRRQETQYFGPGTRLLVL.

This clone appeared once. The CDR3 DNA reads TGTGCCAGTAGCACGACAGGGTTCTCCACAGATACGCAGTATTTT. Its protein is CASSTTGFSTDTQYF. This chain uses TRBV19 with TRBJ2-3; 7 nucleotides align to TRBD1. The length of the CDR3 is 15 residues. CDR1 and CDR2 from the germline V gene are LNHDA and SQIVND (reference sequence). V shed 6 bases, J shed 2 bases, and the junction held 8 bases outside the gene matches.

CDR3 sequence: CASSLGGAAGTGELFF. DNA for the CDR3: TGTGCCAGCAGCTTGGGAGGGGCCGCAGGCACCGGGGAGCTGTTTTTT. V gene TRBV5-4 combines with J gene TRBJ2-2, with D perhaps assigned TRBD1 or TRBD2 (5 bases each). V lost 0 bases and J lost 4, with 13 bases in between. The V gene's germline CDR1 is SGHNT and CDR2 YYREEE (reference sequence). CDR3 length: 16 amino acids. The entire variable domain, with the rest obtained from reference TRBV5-4 and TRBJ2-2, is as follows: ETGVTQSPTHLIKTRGQQVTLRCSSQSGHNTVSWYQQALGQGPQFIFQYYREEENGRGNFPPRFSGLQFPNYSSELNVNALELDDSALYLCASSLGGAAGTGELFFGEGSRLTVL.

CDR3 DNA sequence: TGTGCCAGTAGTAGCCGGGACACCTACACAGATACGCAGTATTTT. It translates to CASSSRDTYTDTQYF. The chain couples TRBV19 to TRBJ2-3; the D gene is possibly TRBD1 (6 bases). The V gene's germline CDR1 is LNHDA and CDR2 SQIVND (reference sequence). The CDR3 is 15 residues long. V dropped 4 bases and J dropped 2 bases, with 13 bases sitting between them.

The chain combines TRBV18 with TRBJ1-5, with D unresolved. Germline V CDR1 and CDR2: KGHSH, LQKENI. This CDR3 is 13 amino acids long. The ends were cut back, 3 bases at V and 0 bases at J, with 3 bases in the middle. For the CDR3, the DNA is TGTGCCAGCTCACCCGCTAGCAATCAGCCCCAGCATTTT. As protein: CASSPASNQPQHF.

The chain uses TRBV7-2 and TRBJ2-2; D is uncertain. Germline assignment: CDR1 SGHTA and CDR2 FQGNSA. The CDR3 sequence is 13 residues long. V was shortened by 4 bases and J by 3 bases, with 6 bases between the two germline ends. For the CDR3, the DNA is TGTGCCAGCAGCTCTACAGACACCGGGGAGCTGTTTTTT. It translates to CASSSTDTGELFF.

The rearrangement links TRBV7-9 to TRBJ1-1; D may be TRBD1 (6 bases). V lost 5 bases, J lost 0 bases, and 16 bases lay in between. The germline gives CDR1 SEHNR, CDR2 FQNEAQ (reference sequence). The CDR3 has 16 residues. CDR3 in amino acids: CASSPGVTPMNTEAFF. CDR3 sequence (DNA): TGTGCCAGCAGCCCAGGGGTCACACCTATGAACACTGAAGCTTTCTTT.

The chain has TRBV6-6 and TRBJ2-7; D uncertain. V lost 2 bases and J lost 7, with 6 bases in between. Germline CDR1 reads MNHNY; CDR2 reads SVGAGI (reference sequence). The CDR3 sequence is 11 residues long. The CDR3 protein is CASSYSWEQYF. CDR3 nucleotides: TGTGCCAGCAGTTACAGCTGGGAGCAGTACTTC.

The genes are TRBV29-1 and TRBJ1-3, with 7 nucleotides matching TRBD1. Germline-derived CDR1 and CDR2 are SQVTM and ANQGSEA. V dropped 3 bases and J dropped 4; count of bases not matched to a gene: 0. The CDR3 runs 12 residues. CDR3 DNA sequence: TGCAGCGTTGAGACAGGGGGAAACACCATATATTTT. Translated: CSVETGGNTIYF.

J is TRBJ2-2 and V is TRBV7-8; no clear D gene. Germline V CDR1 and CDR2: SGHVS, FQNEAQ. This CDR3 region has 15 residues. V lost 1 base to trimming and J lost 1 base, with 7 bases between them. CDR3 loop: CASSLGTVNTGELFF. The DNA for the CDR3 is TGTGCCAGCAGCTTAGGGACGGTGAACACCGGGGAGCTGTTTTTT.

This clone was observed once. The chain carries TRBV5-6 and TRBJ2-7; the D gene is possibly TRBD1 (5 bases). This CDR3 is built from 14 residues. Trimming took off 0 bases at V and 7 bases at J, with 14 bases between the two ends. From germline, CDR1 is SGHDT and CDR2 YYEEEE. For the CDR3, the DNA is TGTGCCAGCAGCTTGGGGCTAAGGGGCCGGGAGCAGTACTTC. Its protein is CASSLGLRGREQYF.

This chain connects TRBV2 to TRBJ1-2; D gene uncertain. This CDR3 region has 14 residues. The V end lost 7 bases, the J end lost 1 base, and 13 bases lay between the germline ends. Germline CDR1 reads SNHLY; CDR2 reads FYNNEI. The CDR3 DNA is TGTGCCAGCACCCCGGGCAGCCTTAACTATGGCTACACCTTC. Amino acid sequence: CASTPGSLNYGYTF.

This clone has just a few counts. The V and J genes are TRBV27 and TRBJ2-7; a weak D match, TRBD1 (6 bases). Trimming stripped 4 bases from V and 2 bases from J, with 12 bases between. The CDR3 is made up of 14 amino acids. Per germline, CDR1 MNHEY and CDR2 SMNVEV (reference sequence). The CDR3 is CASSSSRQAYEQYF. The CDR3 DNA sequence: TGTGCCAGCAGTTCGTCCCGACAGGCCTACGAGCAGTACTTC.

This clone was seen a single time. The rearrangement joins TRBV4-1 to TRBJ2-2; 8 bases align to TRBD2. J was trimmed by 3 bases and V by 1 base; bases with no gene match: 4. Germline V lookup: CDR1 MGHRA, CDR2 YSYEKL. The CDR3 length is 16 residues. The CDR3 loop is CASSQVSGGYTGELFF. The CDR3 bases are TGCGCCAGCAGCCAAGTAAGCGGGGGATACACCGGGGAGCTGTTTTTT.

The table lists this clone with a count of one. Here the CDR3 DNA reads TGTGCCAGCACCGACCGCGGGACTAGCGGGGTAGGCTGGGGGTTCTTC. Translated, it gives CASTDRGTSGVGWGFF. V is TRBV28 and J is TRBJ2-1; 13 bases fit TRBD2. Germline loops: CDR1 MDHEN, CDR2 SYDVKM. CDR3 length equals 16 residues. The ends lost 7 bases at V and 15 bases at J; junction bases unmatched: 18.